This T cell receptor beta chain was profiled in a study of CD8 T cells in ankylosing spondylitis. TCRdb itself ran the 5' RACE reads through MiXCR, one entry per CDR3 protein. The sample consists of 150,000 or so distinct CDR3 sequences, around a tenth of them appearing once. Between the trimmed V and J ends, which lost 5 bases and 6 bases, there was a span of 18 bases. CDR3 length equals 14 residues. Germline lookup yields CDR1 DFQATT and CDR2 SNEGSKA (reference sequence). Ten or more counts support this clonotype. The gene calls are TRBV20-1 and TRBJ2-3; the D gene is possibly TRBD2 (6 bases). This sequence was found in a male donor with ankylosing spondylitis or in good health (not recorded which). The sequenced sample consisted of blood, either unsorted or a sorted T cell fraction (not recorded which). The CDR3 region is CSAESRDSSDTQYF. For the CDR3, the DNA is TGCAGTGCTGAGTCCCGGGACTCCTCGGATACGCAGTATTTT.